This paragraph reports one TCR beta chain. At one end the junction does not follow the germline gene, possibly because of a read error. This record belongs to a study of shared clonotypes between healthy human individuals. The CDR3 has 15 residues. Germline V gives CDR1 SGHRS, CDR2 YFSETQ. Generated by immunoSEQ multiplex PCR, the TCRdb table keeps only in-frame clones and is missing some. The sample yields about 2.3 million clones, 85% to 95% seen once. The rearrangement links TRBV5-1 to TRBJ2-2, with no clear D. This TCR derives from a man between 18 and 29 years old in good health. Some clones in this sample may be carry-over from other donors' samples. Sequenced sample: naive CD4+ T cells from PBMCs. Noted subset: CD45RA+ positively selected. CDR3 DNA sequence: TGCGCCAGCAGCCGGGCGGAAGGGAACGCCGGGGAGCTGTTTTTT. It translates to CASSRAEGNAGELFF.